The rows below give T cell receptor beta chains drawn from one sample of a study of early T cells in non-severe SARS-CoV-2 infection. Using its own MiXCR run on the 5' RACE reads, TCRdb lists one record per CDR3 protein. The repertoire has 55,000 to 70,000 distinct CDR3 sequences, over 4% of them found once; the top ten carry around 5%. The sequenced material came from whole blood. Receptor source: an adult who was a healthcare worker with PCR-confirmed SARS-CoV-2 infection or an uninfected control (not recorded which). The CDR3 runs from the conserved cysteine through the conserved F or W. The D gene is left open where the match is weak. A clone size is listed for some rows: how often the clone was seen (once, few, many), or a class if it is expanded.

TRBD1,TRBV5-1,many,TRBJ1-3,TGCGCCAGCAGCATTGACAGGGACGCCATATATTTT,CASSIDRDAIYF
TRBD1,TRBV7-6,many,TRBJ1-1,TGTGCCAGCAGCTTAAGAACAGGGGCGCACACTGAAGCTTTCTTT,CASSLRTGAHTEAFF
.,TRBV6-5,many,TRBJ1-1,TGTGCCAGCAGCTTAAATGTATTACTGAACACTGAAGCTTTCTTT,CASSLNVLLNTEAFF
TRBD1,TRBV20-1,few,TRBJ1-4,TGCAGTGCTAGATGGGACAGCCTTAATGAAAAACTGTTTTTT,CSARWDSLNEKLFF
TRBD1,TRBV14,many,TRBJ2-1,TGTGCCAGCAGCCAAGAACGGGACAGAGACTACAATGAGCAGTTCTTC,CASSQERDRDYNEQFF
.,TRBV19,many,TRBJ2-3,TGTGCCAGTAGTGTACGGACAGCTAAAGATACGCAGTATTTT,CASSVRTAKDTQYF
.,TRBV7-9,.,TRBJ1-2,TGTGCCAGCAGCTTCGGACAGCTTATCTATGGCTACACCTTC,CASSFGQLIYGYTF
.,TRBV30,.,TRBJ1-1,TGTGCCTGGAGTGTGATGAACACTGAAGCTTTCTTT,CAWSVMNTEAFF
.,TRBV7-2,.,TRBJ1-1,TGTGCCAGCGGTACCGGGACATATACTGAAGCTTTCTTT,CASGTGTYTEAFF
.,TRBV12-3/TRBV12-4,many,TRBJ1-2,TGTGCCAGCAGCCAAGGGGCCCCGGGACATGACTATGGCTACACCTTC,CASSQGAPGHDYGYTF
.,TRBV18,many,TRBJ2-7,TGTGCCAGCTCACATGATCCCAGGGAGTTCAACGAGCAGTACTTC,CASSHDPREFNEQYF
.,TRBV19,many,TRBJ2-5,TGTGCCAGTACCAACGGGGTACAGCCTGCCGCAGAGGCACAGTACTTC,CASTNGVQPAAEAQYF
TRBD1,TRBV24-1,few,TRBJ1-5,TGTGCCACCAGCCCGACAGGGATAGGCAATCAGCCCCAGCATTTT,CATSPTGIGNQPQHF
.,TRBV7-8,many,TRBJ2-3,TGTGCCAGCAGCTTATCCCCCGAGGGGTGGACGCAGTATTTT,CASSLSPEGWTQYF
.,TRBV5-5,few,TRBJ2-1,TGTGCCAGCAGCTTGGGAAGGGGAGGAAACAATGAGCAGTTCTTC,CASSLGRGGNNEQFF
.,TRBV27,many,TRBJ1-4,TGTGCCAGCAGTTTATATGCAACTAATGAAAAACTGTTTTTT,CASSLYATNEKLFF
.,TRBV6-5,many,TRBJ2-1,TGTGCCAGCAGTTACTTCAATGAGCAGTTCTTC,CASSYFNEQFF
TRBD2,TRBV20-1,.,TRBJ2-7,TGCAGTGCTAGATTTCTGGCGGGGGTGAGCTACGAGCAGTACTTC,CSARFLAGVSYEQYF
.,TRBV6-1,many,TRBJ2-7,TGTGCCAGCAGTGAAACGGGCCTCTCCTACGAGCAGTACTTC,CASSETGLSYEQYF
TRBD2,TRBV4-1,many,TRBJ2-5,TGCGCCAGCAGCCAAGATCATCTGGGAGCGGGAGGGCCTTGGCTGTACCAAGAGACCCAGTACTTC,CASSQDHLGAGGPWLYQETQYF
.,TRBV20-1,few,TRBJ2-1,TGCAGTGCTATGACTAGTAGGGGGTACAATGAGCAGTTCTTC,CSAMTSRGYNEQFF
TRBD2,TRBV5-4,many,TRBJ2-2,TGTGCCAGCAGCCTTAGCGGGAGACACACCGGGGAGCTGTTTTTT,CASSLSGRHTGELFF
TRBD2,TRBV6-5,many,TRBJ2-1,TGTGCCAGCAGAAAGGGTGGGAGGGGATACAATGAGCAGTTCTTC,CASRKGGRGYNEQFF
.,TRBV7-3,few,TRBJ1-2,TGTGCCAGCAGCCCACTAGCCGGGGGGACCTTACCAGGACCTGATGATGGCTACACCTTC,CASSPLAGGTLPGPDDGYTF
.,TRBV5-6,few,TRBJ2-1,TGTGCCAGCAGCTTGGACTCCACATCCTACAATGAGCAGTTCTTC,CASSLDSTSYNEQFF
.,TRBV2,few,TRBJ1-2,TGTGCCAGCAGTGACGGGGGAATGTCCTATGGCTACACCTTC,CASSDGGMSYGYTF
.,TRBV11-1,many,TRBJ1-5,TGTGCCAGCAGCCTGGAAGGTCTCACCTTGAAGGTCGCCCAGCATTTT,CASSLEGLTLKVAQHF